This TCR beta chain is drawn from a study of OX40 agonist ivuxolimab in advanced cancers. The overall study: People who had prior anti-PD-1, anti-PD-L1 or anti-CTLA-4 therapy could take part, and around 40% had some.

The protocol was immunoSEQ multiplex PCR, while the TCRdb copy is restricted to in-frame clones and leaves out a portion. The sample records around 100,000 clones, roughly nine tenths being singletons. Peripheral blood came from all dose cohorts at three timepoints. The receptor was isolated from an adult with an advanced solid tumor such as melanoma, head and neck, liver or kidney cancer. Sequencing was performed on CD4+ or CD8+ T cells sorted from blood, taken in a trial of the OX40 agonist ivuxolimab.

In nucleotides, the CDR3 is TGTGCCAGCTCACCTAACCAGGGGATGGGCGAGCAGTACTTC. Translation: CASSPNQGMGEQYF. The chain joins TRBV18 to TRBJ2-7; TRBD1 is a possible D gene (6 bases). Germline V gene sequence: CDR1 KGHSH, CDR2 LQKENI. There are 14 residues in the CDR3. The V end was cut by 3 bases, the J end by 6 bases, with 15 bases between.